This record concerns one TCR beta chain sequence. The target antigen is unknown. These data belong to a study of T cell repertoires in cytomegalovirus infection. Overall study context: Matching HLA type and CMV infection were both indicated by public TCR beta signatures.

The CDR3 is made up of 13 amino acids. The germline V and J ends were trimmed by 0 bases and 7 bases, with 10 bases remaining between them. From germline, CDR1 is MNHNY and CDR2 SVGAGI (reference sequence). Findings and limits, study-wide: Cumulative public TCR beta family frequency identified carriers of CMV plus the relevant HLA.

TCRdb analysed the reads with MiXCR anew, one entry per CDR3 protein. Of around 630,000 distinct CDR3 sequences listed, roughly 26% are singletons. Sequenced sample: CD8+ T cells from PBMCs. The rearrangement uses TRBV6-6 and TRBJ2-7; D is ambiguous. The clonotype was recovered from a human donor in good health (CMV status not recorded). Some clones in this sample may be carry-over from other donors' samples. This CDR3 reads CASSYSVLGEQYV. DNA of the CDR3: TGTGCCAGCAGTTACTCGGTACTTGGGGAGCAGTACGTC.